One and the same sample provided the 27 T cell receptor beta chains below, sequenced in a study of regulatory T cells in long-lasting Graves disease. HTBI primers from iRepertoire and Arm-PCR of CDR3 regions yielded the TCR beta libraries. TCRdb itself ran the multiplex PCR reads through MiXCR, one entry per CDR3 protein. The table shows a few hundred thousand distinct CDR3 sequences, with around 24% occurring only once. Time point given: persistent/refractory GD, antithyroid drugs over 5 years with positive TRAb. Researchers made the TCR library from RNA that was extracted from PBMCs. The specimen comprised peripheral blood mononuclear cells (PBMCs), sampled when the disease was refractory, from a patient treated with antithyroid drugs. The origin of the receptors is a female donor with Graves disease.

The chain employs TRBV10-3 and TRBJ2-1; 7 bases map to TRBD2. The V segment lost 6 bases and the J segment 1 base; nucleotides outside the gene matches: 3. This CDR3 spans 14 amino acids. The germline CDR1 and CDR2 sequences are ENHRY and SYGVKD. The CDR3 spells CAISPGGSYNEQFF. CDR3 in DNA: TGTGCCATCAGCCCGGGGGGTTCCTACAATGAGCAGTTCTTC.

This clonotype was detected ten times or more. The genes are TRBV28 and TRBJ2-7; D is ambiguous. The V and J ends lost 5 bases and 2 bases respectively, with 25 bases between them. Germline loops: CDR1 MDHEN, CDR2 SYDVKM. CDR3 length: 18 amino acids. CDR3 in DNA: TGTGCCAGCAGTAATAACCCGCTAGTACACTCACAAACCTACGAGCAGTACTTC. Translated, it gives CASSNNPLVHSQTYEQYF.

DNA for the CDR3: TGTGCCAGCAGCCCAATCACTAGCGGGATAAGAGAGACCCAGTACTTC. It specifies CASSPITSGIRETQYF. The chain couples TRBV7-9 to TRBJ2-5; 10 bases are shared with TRBD2. This CDR3 has 16 residues. Per germline, CDR1 SEHNR and CDR2 FQNEAQ (reference sequence). V was clipped by 5 bases and J by 4 bases; unmatched bases: 10.

The table lists this clonotype with many counts. This chain uses TRBV27 with TRBJ2-6, with D possibly being TRBD1 (6 bases). Per the germline V gene, CDR1 is MNHEY and CDR2 is SMNVEV (reference sequence). Trimming removed 5 bases at V and 0 bases at J, with 14 bases between. The CDR3 runs to 17 residues. CDR3 sequence (DNA): TGTGCCAGCAGTGAATGGCAGGGGAGCTCTGGGGCCAACGTCCTGACTTTC. Protein product: CASSEWQGSSGANVLTF.

The rearrangement links TRBV6-5 to TRBJ2-7; 8 bases agree with TRBD1. CDR1 MNHEY and CDR2 SVGAGI come from the germline V gene. Unmatched junction bases numbered 8, after V lost 4 bases and J lost 6 bases. The CDR3 covers 14 residues. As DNA, the CDR3 is TGTGCCAGCAGTTGGGACAGGAGGGCGGCCGAGCAGTACTTC. Translating gives CASSWDRRAAEQYF.

This clonotype was observed at least ten times. This chain connects TRBV27 to TRBJ2-7, with D unclear. Germline V CDR1 and CDR2: MNHEY, SMNVEV (reference sequence). The CDR3 extends over 15 amino acids. V lost 1 base, J lost 3 bases, and 13 bases lay in between. CDR3 region: CASSLYPLANYEQYF. In nucleotides, the CDR3 is TGTGCCAGCAGTTTATATCCCCTCGCGAACTACGAGCAGTACTTC.

This clonotype was observed many times. The chain uses TRBV15 and TRBJ2-4; possibly TRBD1 for D (5 bases). Germline CDR1 LNHNV, CDR2 YYDKDF (reference sequence). V was trimmed by 0 bases and J by 11 bases, leaving 14 bases between them. This CDR3 spans 14 amino acids. As DNA, the CDR3 is TGTGCCACCAGCAGAGATGGACCCCCGACAGTTCAGTACTTC. Translating it yields CATSRDGPPTVQYF. The full variable domain, its missing parts supplied by reference TRBV15 and TRBJ2-4, is DAMVIQNPRYQVTQFGKPVTLSCSQTLNHNVMYWYQQKSSQAPKLLFHYYDKDFNNEADTPDNFQSRRPNTSFCFLDIRSPGLGDTAMYLCATSRDGPPTVQYFGAGTRLSVL.

As to this clonotype: This clone may be a read error of a much larger clone one base away. The chain recombines TRBV27 with TRBJ2-5, with D maybe TRBD1 (7 bases). This CDR3 comprises 15 residues. The V end was cut by 4 bases, the J end by 6 bases, with 18 bases between. In germline, CDR1 is MNHEY, CDR2 SMNVEV (reference sequence). CDR3 loop: CASSSAGGLEKTQYF. The CDR3 DNA reads as TGTGCCAGCAGTTCGGCAGGGGGGTTGGAAAAGACCCAGTACTTC.

In its sample, this clonotype was seen many times. J is TRBJ2-5 and V is TRBV2; D remains ambiguous. CDR1 and CDR2 (germline): SNHLY, FYNNEI. CDR3 length: 13 amino acids. With 5 bases removed from V and 0 bases from J, the gap between germline ends came to 7 bases. DNA for the CDR3: TGTGCCAGCAGTAGGTTCTACCAAGAGACCCAGTACTTC. Protein: CASSRFYQETQYF.

In its sample, this clonotype was seen many times. The chain combines TRBV12-3 or TRBV12-4 with TRBJ1-4, with TRBD1 matching over 7 bases. Unmatched junction bases numbered 8, after V lost 6 bases and J lost 7 bases. This CDR3 has 14 residues. The DNA for the CDR3 is TGTGCCAGCAGCCCTCGGACAGGTTCTGAAAAACTGTTTTTT. Its translation: CASSPRTGSEKLFF.

The V gene is TRBV7-2, the J gene TRBJ1-2; D is unclear. From germline, CDR1 is SGHTA and CDR2 FQGNSA. This CDR3 comprises 12 residues. V was trimmed by 1 base and J by 4 bases, leaving 4 bases between them. The CDR3, as DNA: TGTGCCAGCAGCTTAGGCATCTATGGCTACACCTTC. Its translation: CASSLGIYGYTF.

The chain is built from TRBV27 and TRBJ2-6; D is unresolved. The CDR3 length is 15 residues. The germline V and J ends were trimmed by 5 bases and 4 bases, with 12 bases remaining between them. Germline-derived CDR1 and CDR2 are MNHEY and SMNVEV (reference sequence). CDR3 in DNA: TGTGCCAGCAGTCCCGGGCAGCCCGGGGCCAACGTCCTGACTTTC. Translation: CASSPGQPGANVLTF.

This clonotype was counted a single time. The chain recombines TRBV24-1 with TRBJ2-5, with D perhaps given as TRBD1 or TRBD2 (5 bases each). The length of the CDR3 is 15 residues. Germline V gene sequence: CDR1 KGHDR, CDR2 SFDVKD. The germline V and J ends were trimmed by 4 bases and 0 bases, with 11 bases remaining between them. The CDR3 loop is CATSEPSGHQETQYF. CDR3 nucleotide sequence: TGTGCCACCAGTGAGCCGTCGGGACACCAAGAGACCCAGTACTTC.

This clonotype was seen many times. The rearrangement uses TRBV28 and TRBJ1-5; perhaps TRBD1 as D (5 bases). V lost 5 bases and J lost 2, with 16 bases in between. CDR1 and CDR2 from the germline V gene are MDHEN and SYDVKM. This CDR3 is built from 16 residues. As DNA, the CDR3 is TGTGCCAGCAGTGCTACGTGGCAGGGCGGCAATCAGCCCCAGCATTTT. This gives the protein CASSATWQGGNQPQHF.

The rearrangement joins TRBV6-5 to TRBJ2-5; maybe TRBD2 (6 bases). In germline, CDR1 is MNHEY, CDR2 SVGAGI. V gave up 2 bases and J gave up 5 bases, with 12 bases separating them. CDR3 length: 14 amino acids. As DNA, the CDR3 is TGTGCCAGCAGTTACGGGGGGTCAGGGGAGACCCAGTACTTC. Its translation: CASSYGGSGETQYF.

There are a few counts of this clonotype. The V gene is TRBV18, the J gene TRBJ1-1; no clear D gene. Trimming stripped 3 bases from V and 1 base from J, with 6 bases between. There are 13 residues in the CDR3. Germline lookup yields CDR1 KGHSH and CDR2 LQKENI. The CDR3 DNA sequence: TGTGCCAGCTCACCCTTATCGAACACTGAAGCTTTCTTT. Amino acid sequence: CASSPLSNTEAFF.

This clonotype was found a few times. The J gene is TRBJ2-7, the V gene TRBV12-3 or TRBV12-4, with a tentative D call TRBD1 (6 bases). The germline V and J ends were trimmed by 1 base and 5 bases, with 12 bases remaining between them. The CDR3 consists of 14 residues. In DNA form, the CDR3 reads TGTGCCAGCAGTTTAGTACAGGGTTCCCACGAGCAGTACTTC. As protein: CASSLVQGSHEQYF.

The table lists this clonotype with many counts. CDR3 region: CASKEGQAPAVLYF. The DNA of the CDR3 is TGTGCCAGCAAGGAAGGACAGGCCCCAGCCGTTCTGTACTTC. The chain couples TRBV6-1 to TRBJ2-4; 7 positions match TRBD1. V shed 7 bases and J 15 bases; nucleotides not matched to a gene: 18. The CDR3 is 14 residues long. Germline V gene sequence: CDR1 MNHNS, CDR2 SASEGT.

This chain connects TRBV20-1 to TRBJ2-3, with TRBD2 as a possible D gene (6 bases). This CDR3 comprises 16 residues. V gave up 5 bases and J gave up 0 bases, with 18 bases separating them. Looked up from germline, CDR1 is DFQATT and CDR2 is SNEGSKA (reference sequence). CDR3 nucleotide sequence: TGCAGTGCTTCCCTGGGACTCCAGCTTAGCACAGATACGCAGTATTTT. Its translation: CSASLGLQLSTDTQYF.

This clonotype was seen more than once but under ten times. V usage is TRBV6-1 and J usage is TRBJ1-2; D perhaps matches TRBD1 (5 bases). V was cut by 6 bases and J by 8 bases, with 16 bases left in between. Germline V CDR1 and CDR2: MNHNS, SASEGT. The CDR3 is 13 amino acids. The CDR3 DNA sequence: TGTGCCAGCAGGACGGGGCAGGGCGTGGGCTACACCTTC. Protein product: CASRTGQGVGYTF.

This clonotype was detected many times. The CDR3 DNA sequence: TGTGCCAGCAGCCCGGACAGGGGAATAGGGGAGCAGTACTTC. Amino acid sequence: CASSPDRGIGEQYF. The rearrangement links TRBV7-2 to TRBJ2-7, with TRBD1 matching 9 bases. Per the germline V gene, CDR1 is SGHTA and CDR2 is FQGNSA. The CDR3 runs to 14 residues. J was trimmed by 7 bases and V by 5 bases; bases with no gene match: 9.

This clonotype was found a few times. The chain combines TRBV12-3 or TRBV12-4 with TRBJ1-5, with D unresolved. Trimming pared 6 bases from V and 6 bases from J, leaving 12 bases between. CDR3 length: 13 residues. The CDR3 sequence: CASSLQVAQPQHF. The CDR3 DNA sequence: TGTGCCAGCAGCCTACAAGTGGCTCAGCCCCAGCATTTT.

In this sample, this clonotype turned up many times. The rearrangement joins TRBV29-1 to TRBJ1-4; D remains unclear. The V gene's germline CDR1 is SQVTM and CDR2 ANQGSEA. With 6 bases removed from V and 0 bases from J, the gap between germline ends came to 11 bases. The CDR3 is made up of 14 amino acids. CDR3 coding DNA: TGCAGCGTACCAGACGGGACAACTAATGAAAAACTGTTTTTT. It is translated as CSVPDGTTNEKLFF.

This clonotype has at least ten counts. The genes are TRBV28 and TRBJ1-2; 9 bases are shared with TRBD1. The CDR3 extends over 18 amino acids. Germline CDR1 MDHEN, CDR2 SYDVKM. The V gene end was trimmed by 6 bases and the J gene end by 3 bases; junction bases not matched to a gene: 17. The CDR3 DNA follows: TGTGCCAGCAGGCCTCTTGGGGGACAGGGTGAAACTTACTATGGCTACACCTTC. Its protein is CASRPLGGQGETYYGYTF.

At least ten counts were recorded for this clonotype. The chain employs TRBV6-2 or TRBV6-3 and TRBJ2-7, with 10 bases fitting TRBD2. J was trimmed by 5 bases and V by 4 bases; bases with no gene match: 14. The CDR3 spans 17 residues. Looked up from germline, CDR1 is MNHEY and CDR2 is SVGEGT. CDR3: CASSSHSLAGERNEQYF. In DNA, the CDR3 is TGTGCCAGCAGTTCGCATTCCCTAGCGGGAGAGAGGAACGAGCAGTACTTC.

This clonotype was seen at least ten times. The chain uses TRBV6-9 and TRBJ2-7, with D maybe TRBD1 (6 bases). V was trimmed by 1 base and J by 4 bases, leaving 8 bases between them. The CDR3 is 13 residues long. The V gene's germline CDR1 is MNHGY and CDR2 SVAAGI. This chain's CDR3 is CASSYFGTYEQYF. The CDR3 coding sequence is TGTGCCAGCAGTTATTTTGGGACATACGAGCAGTACTTC.

This clonotype came up many times. The CDR3 here is CASSFGGVTEAFF. CDR3 nucleotide sequence: TGTGCCAGCAGCTTCGGGGGGGTAACTGAAGCTTTCTTT. V is TRBV11-1 and J is TRBJ1-1; tentative D call: TRBD1 (5 bases). The CDR3 length is 13 residues. Trimming took 3 bases from V and 5 from J, leaving 10 bases between them. In germline, CDR1 is SGHAT, CDR2 FQDESV (reference sequence).